The 25 T cell receptor beta chains below come from one sample, sequenced in a study of cytomegalovirus exposure and HLA in healthy donors. PCR used 60 Vbeta primers and 13 Jbeta primers. The table came from immunoSEQ multiplex PCR; TCRdb's copy has only in-frame clones and leaves some out. Of more than 150,000 clones in the sample, roughly 87% were seen once. The sample taken for sequencing was PBMCs. These receptors originate from a girl less than two years old in good health and CMV-seronegative.

The V and J genes are TRBV11-2 and TRBJ2-7; 7 bases align to TRBD2. Germline CDR1 reads SGHAT; CDR2 reads FQNNGV. The trim removed 1 base at V and 2 bases at J, leaving 8 bases unmatched. This CDR3 has 16 residues. The DNA for the CDR3 is TGTGCCAGCAGCTTAGTTTCCGGGCTAGCGGCCTACGAGCAGTACTTC. As protein: CASSLVSGLAAYEQYF.

This chain connects TRBV4-1 to TRBJ2-1, with TRBD1 matching 11 bases. Germline CDR1 is MGHRA and CDR2 is YSYEKL. The CDR3 length is 20 residues. V dropped 3 bases and J dropped 2; count of bases not matched to a gene: 15. The CDR3 sequence: CASSHEDRGRVLAPYNEQFF. The DNA of the CDR3 is TGCGCCAGCAGCCATGAGGACAGGGGGCGGGTTTTGGCCCCCTACAATGAGCAGTTCTTC.

The CDR3 sequence is CASSPGLNQPQHF. In DNA form, the CDR3 reads TGTGCCAGTAGTCCGGGTTTGAATCAGCCCCAGCATTTT. This chain uses TRBV19 with TRBJ1-5, with D unclear. Germline V gene lookup returns CDR1 LNHDA and CDR2 SQIVND (reference sequence). The V gene lost 5 bases and the J gene lost 4 bases, with 9 bases spanning the gap. This CDR3 contains 13 residues.

The V gene is TRBV7-8, the J gene TRBJ2-5, with unresolved D. The J call is in doubt because the DNA end fits TRBJ2-7 better. The CDR3 is 11 amino acids. The germline gives CDR1 SGHVS, CDR2 FQNEAQ. The CDR3 here is CASSLVTEQYF. Written as DNA, the CDR3 is TGTGCCAGCAGCTTAGTTACCGAGCAGTACTTC.

The V and J genes are TRBV5-4 and TRBJ2-5; the match to TRBD1 covers 11 bases. This CDR3 spans 15 amino acids. The germline CDR1 and CDR2 sequences are SGHNT and YYREEE (reference sequence). The junction had 7 bases not matched to a gene; V was cut back by 4 bases and J by 5 bases. DNA of the CDR3: TGTGCCAGCAGCACCCGGGACAGGGGGTATGAGACCCAGTACTTC. Its translation: CASSTRDRGYETQYF.

V and J are TRBV6-6 and TRBJ1-1; D uncertain. The CDR3 loop spans 15 amino acids. V was trimmed by 0 bases and J by 1 base, leaving 9 bases between them. The V gene's germline CDR1 is MNHNY and CDR2 SVGAGI (reference sequence). This CDR3 reads CASSYSDNRNTEAFF. The CDR3 DNA follows: TGTGCCAGCAGTTACTCCGACAACCGGAACACTGAAGCTTTCTTT.

Concerning this clone: The identical CDR3 is also encoded by other nucleotide sequences in the sample. The rearrangement uses TRBV5-1 and TRBJ2-7, with 9 positions matching TRBD2. Germline CDR1 SGHRS, CDR2 YFSETQ. The CDR3 loop spans 16 amino acids. The V and J ends lost 0 bases and 7 bases, in that order; junction bases with no gene match: 11. The DNA for the CDR3 is TGCGCCAGCAGCTTGGATCCAGCGGGAGGACCGGGAGAGCAGTACTTC. This encodes CASSLDPAGGPGEQYF.

The chain joins TRBV4-1 to TRBJ2-2, with D unclear. Trimming pared 2 bases from V and 0 bases from J, leaving 7 bases between. From germline, CDR1 is MGHRA and CDR2 YSYEKL. CDR3 size: 15 residues. In DNA, the CDR3 is TGCGCCAGCAGCCAAATTTTAGCGAACACCGGGGAGCTGTTTTTT. It encodes CASSQILANTGELFF.

This clone was counted a few times. The chain couples TRBV2 to TRBJ1-2; 8 nucleotides match TRBD1. The CDR3 extends over 14 amino acids. The V and J ends lost 6 bases and 2 bases, in that order; junction bases with no gene match: 5. Germline V gives CDR1 SNHLY, CDR2 FYNNEI. CDR3: CASSRTGTNYGYTF. In DNA, the CDR3 is TGTGCCAGCAGCAGGACAGGGACCAACTATGGCTACACCTTC.

The V gene is TRBV14, the J gene TRBJ1-6; TRBD1 matches 7 bases. Germline CDR1 is SGHDN and CDR2 is FVKESK. V gave up 4 bases and J gave up 7 bases; unmatched junction bases: 1. The CDR3 spans 13 residues. The CDR3 DNA follows: TGTGCCAGCAGCCTACAGGGGAATTCACCCCTCCACTTT. As protein: CASSLQGNSPLHF.

This clone was counted a single time. J is TRBJ1-4 and V is TRBV7-8, with 9 bases matching TRBD1. This CDR3 comprises 17 residues. The ends lost 5 bases at V and 0 bases at J; junction bases unmatched: 7. Germline V gives CDR1 SGHVS, CDR2 FQNEAQ. CDR3 DNA sequence: TGTGCCAGCAGCCCGGGACAGGGAGTTTCAACTAATGAAAAACTGTTTTTT. Translation gives CASSPGQGVSTNEKLFF.

The genes are TRBV11-2 and TRBJ1-1; 12 bases line up with TRBD1. CDR1 is SGHAT, CDR2 FQNNGV, per germline. Unmatched junction bases numbered 8, after V lost 0 bases and J lost 0 bases. This CDR3 spans 19 amino acids. The CDR3 is CASSLDGRDRGRVNTEAFF. The CDR3 DNA follows: TGTGCCAGCAGCTTAGATGGCCGGGACAGGGGGCGGGTGAACACTGAAGCTTTCTTT.

The J gene is TRBJ1-5, the V gene TRBV6-5; D is undetermined. V lost 7 bases and J 0 bases, leaving 13 bases between the germline ends. In germline, CDR1 is MNHEY, CDR2 SVGAGI. The CDR3 consists of 15 residues. The CDR3 DNA is TGTGCCAGCACCAACCGGGGTTATAGCAATCAGCCCCAGCATTTT. This codes for CASTNRGYSNQPQHF.

The table lists this clone with a few counts. V and J are TRBV5-1 and TRBJ1-2, with no clear D. The CDR3 is 15 residues long. The ends were cut back, 3 bases at V and 3 bases at J, with 15 bases in the middle. Germline-derived CDR1 and CDR2 are SGHRS and YFSETQ. The CDR3 reads CASSSIPEPHYGYTF. As DNA, the CDR3 is TGCGCCAGCAGCTCGATCCCTGAGCCCCACTATGGCTACACCTTC.

The rearrangement links TRBV29-1 to TRBJ2-7; D possibly corresponds to TRBD1 (6 bases). The CDR3 is 13 amino acids. Germline V lookup: CDR1 SQVTM, CDR2 ANQGSEA. Trimming cost V 4 bases and J 2 bases, with 12 bases left between them. Here the CDR3 DNA reads TGCAGCGTTGTATGGGGACATACCTACGAGCAGTACTTC. Its protein is CSVVWGHTYEQYF.

A few counts support this clone. The V and J genes are TRBV5-3 and TRBJ1-1, with D unclear. TRBV5-3 is classed as an ORF, of uncertain function. The CDR3 is 14 residues long. Trimming took 1 base from V and 1 from J, leaving 8 bases between them. CDR3 sequence: CARSLLPGNTEAFF. The DNA of the CDR3 is TGTGCCAGAAGCTTGCTCCCGGGGAACACTGAAGCTTTCTTT.

The chain employs TRBV2 and TRBJ2-5; the match to TRBD1 covers 7 bases. Looked up from germline, CDR1 is SNHLY and CDR2 is FYNNEI. The CDR3 is made up of 14 amino acids. With 6 bases clipped from V and 1 base from J, the junction kept 5 bases outside the gene matches. The CDR3 sequence is CASRTGWVQETQYF. CDR3 coding DNA: TGTGCCAGCAGGACAGGGTGGGTCCAAGAGACCCAGTACTTC.

V is TRBV5-1 and J is TRBJ2-1; D remains ambiguous. Germline V gene sequence: CDR1 SGHRS, CDR2 YFSETQ. The V gene lost 0 bases and the J gene lost 5 bases, with 6 bases spanning the gap. The CDR3 is made up of 13 amino acids. In nucleotides, the CDR3 is TGCGCCAGCAGCTTGGTCCAGGACAATGAGCAGTTCTTC. It yields the protein CASSLVQDNEQFF.

This chain connects TRBV11-2 to TRBJ2-1, with 10 bases that match TRBD2. J was trimmed by 3 bases and V by 10 bases; bases with no gene match: 3. This CDR3 spans 13 amino acids. Looked up from germline, CDR1 is SGHAT and CDR2 is FQNNGV. This CDR3 is CATRTSGYNEQFF. As DNA, the CDR3 is TGTGCCACTAGGACTAGCGGCTACAATGAGCAGTTCTTC.

The V and J genes are TRBV7-9 and TRBJ2-1, with 9 positions matching TRBD2. The CDR3 has 15 amino acids. Germline V gene sequence: CDR1 SEHNR, CDR2 FQNEAQ (reference sequence). The J segment lost 3 bases and the V segment lost 4 bases, leaving 4 bases of the junction unmatched. CDR3 amino acids: CASSYLAGVYNEQFF. In nucleotides, the CDR3 is TGTGCCAGCAGCTATTTAGCGGGAGTCTACAATGAGCAGTTCTTC.

The V call is TRBV18, the J call TRBJ1-2, with TRBD1 as a possible D gene (5 bases). Trimming removed 5 bases from V and 8 bases from J, with 18 bases in between. CDR1 KGHSH and CDR2 LQKENI come from the germline V gene. The CDR3 is 14 residues long. The CDR3 sequence is CASSSSTPRGGYTF. As DNA, the CDR3 is TGTGCCAGCTCATCCTCTACCCCAAGGGGAGGCTACACCTTC.

The gene calls are TRBV14 and TRBJ1-1, with a tentative D call TRBD1 (5 bases). This CDR3 has 15 residues. V shed 2 bases and J shed 3 bases, with 13 bases lying between them. Germline V gene data show CDR1 as SGHDN and CDR2 as FVKESK. Written as DNA, the CDR3 is TGTGCCAGCAGCCAAAGCACAGGTCTGCACACTGAAGCTTTCTTT. This sequence encodes CASSQSTGLHTEAFF. Full variable domain (rest looked up from reference TRBV14 and TRBJ1-1): EAGVTQFPSHSVIEKGQTVTLRCDPISGHDNLYWYRRVMGKEIKFLLHFVKESKQDESGMPNNRFLAERTGGTYSTLKVQPAELEDSGVYFCASSQSTGLHTEAFFGQGTRLTVV.

The chain is built from TRBV23-1 and TRBJ1-4; 8 bases fit TRBD1. TRBV23-1 falls under the ORF class, with uncertain function. CDR3 length: 17 residues. With V trimmed by 0 bases and J by 8 bases, 11 bases remained unmatched. This chain's CDR3 is CASSQSMTGAVEEKLFF. In DNA, the CDR3 is TGCGCCAGCAGTCAATCGATGACAGGGGCGGTAGAGGAAAAACTGTTTTTT.

The chain combines TRBV4-1 with TRBJ1-2, with 9 positions matching TRBD1. Germline lookup yields CDR1 MGHRA and CDR2 YSYEKL. V was clipped by 2 bases and J by 2 bases; unmatched bases: 6. The CDR3 totals 16 residues. In DNA, the CDR3 is TGCGCCAGCAGCCAACCGGGACAGGGCGAAAACTATGGCTACACCTTC. Its translation: CASSQPGQGENYGYTF.

The chain joins TRBV27 to TRBJ1-2; 9 bases align to TRBD1. The CDR3 consists of 15 residues. V gave up 5 bases and J gave up 5 bases; unmatched junction bases: 9. The germline CDR1 and CDR2 sequences are MNHEY and SMNVEV (reference sequence). CDR3 amino acids: CASSITGTGSYGYTF. In nucleotides, the CDR3 is TGTGCCAGCAGTATTACCGGGACAGGGAGTTATGGCTACACCTTC.